This is a list of T cell receptor beta chains from one sample in a study of shared clonotypes between healthy human individuals. Method: immunoSEQ multiplex PCR; TCRdb's copy keeps in-frame clones and lacks some. This sample has roughly 2 million clones; just under 95% occur once, and the top ten carry roughly 1%. The sample taken for sequencing was naive CD8+ T cells sorted from blood. These TCRs come from a young man in good health. Each CDR3 is given with its conserved first and last residue. A D gene is named only where the DNA matches it firmly. The size field is filled for only some rows; it gives once, few, many or a size class.

J	size	length	D	V	DNA	CDR3
TRBJ2-5	NA	13	TRBD1	TRBV10-2	TGCGCCAGCAGTCTGACAGGGAATGAGGCCCAGTACTTC	CASSLTGNEAQYF
TRBJ1-5	NA	12	NA	TRBV28	TGTGCCAGCAGCCGGATTCCTCAGCCCCAGCATTTT	CASSRIPQPQHF
TRBJ2-2	NA	14	NA	TRBV18	TGTGCCAGCTCACCAGGGTTGAACACCGGGGAGCTGTTTTTT	CASSPGLNTGELFF
TRBJ1-1	once	14	NA	TRBV6-5	TGTGCCAGCAGTCCCTTCGACGGGAACACTGAAGCTTTCTTT	CASSPFDGNTEAFF
TRBJ2-1	NA	17	NA	TRBV13	TGTGCCAGCAGCCTAGGTAATGGGGACACCTCCTACAATGAGCAGTTCTTC	CASSLGNGDTSYNEQFF
TRBJ1-6	NA	13	NA	TRBV5-1	TGCGCCAGCAGCTTGGAGGGGTTATCACCCCTCCACTTT	CASSLEGLSPLHF
TRBJ1-1	NA	13	NA	TRBV27	TGTGCCAGCGTAAACGGGGCTGGCACTGAAGCTTTCTTT	CASVNGAGTEAFF
TRBJ1-1	NA	15	NA	TRBV19	TGTGCCAGTAGTATAAAGGACCAACCTCCTCTCGGGGCTTTCTTT	CASSIKDQPPLGAFF
TRBJ1-3	NA	16	NA	TRBV7-9	TGTGCCAGCAGCTACCCGACAGGCTCGGCTGGAAACACCATATATTTT	CASSYPTGSAGNTIYF
TRBJ2-7	NA	13	NA	TRBV30	TGTGCCTGGGCGTCCTCTAGTTTCTACGAGCAGTACTTC	CAWASSSFYEQYF
TRBJ2-2	NA	14	NA	TRBV5-1	TGCGCCAGCAGCCTAGGGGACGGCACCGGGGAGCTGTTTTTT	CASSLGDGTGELFF
TRBJ2-3	NA	18	TRBD2	TRBV7-9	TGTGCCAGCACCCACGGACTAGCGGGGGGTTATAGCACAGATACGCAGTATTTT	CASTHGLAGGYSTDTQYF
TRBJ2-7	NA	13	NA	TRBV10-1	TGCGCCAGCAGTGACGGGACTTCATACGAGCAGTACTTC	CASSDGTSYEQYF
TRBJ2-3	NA	16	TRBD2	TRBV11-3	TGTGCCAGCAGCTCAAGAGAAGCGGGAGGGCCTGATACGCAGTATTTT	CASSSREAGGPDTQYF
TRBJ2-1	NA	17	TRBD2	TRBV11-2	TGTGCCAGCAGCTCGGTACCTAGCGGGAGCTCCTACAATGAGCAGTTCTTC	CASSSVPSGSSYNEQFF
TRBJ1-1	NA	14	NA	TRBV19	TGTGCCAGTACCAGGCGCGGCCTCAGCTCCGAAGCTTTCTTT	CASTRRGLSSEAFF
TRBJ2-7	NA	16	NA	TRBV9	TGTGCCAGCAGCCCAGAGGGACATCCCAGCTCCTACGAGCAGTACTTC	CASSPEGHPSSYEQYF
TRBJ1-1	NA	16	TRBD1	TRBV5-4	TGTGCCAGCAGCCCCGCACCCGACAGGGAACGGACTGAAGCTTTCTTT	CASSPAPDRERTEAFF
TRBJ2-1	once	17	TRBD2	TRBV27	TGTGCCAGCAGTTTATTCTCCCTAGCGGGAGTTCAGAATGAGCAGTTCTTC	CASSLFSLAGVQNEQFF
TRBJ2-5	NA	16	TRBD2	TRBV5-6	TGTGCCAGCAGCGGGGGAATTAGCGGGAGTGGTGGGACCCAGTACTTC	CASSGGISGSGGTQYF
TRBJ1-2	NA	18	NA	TRBV27	TGTGCCAGCAGTTTAGTTCTGGGGACCGGGCTTACTGGCTATGGCTACACCTTC	CASSLVLGTGLTGYGYTF
TRBJ1-1	NA	14	NA	TRBV4-1	TGCGCCAGCAGCCAACCGCGGGGGAACACTGAAGCTTTCTTT	CASSQPRGNTEAFF
TRBJ2-5	NA	14	TRBD1	TRBV9	TGTGCCAGCAGTCAAGGGACAGTCCAAGAGACCCAGTACTTC	CASSQGTVQETQYF
TRBJ2-4	NA	12	NA	TRBV10-1	TGCGCCAGCAGTGAGGGGAGTGGGATTCAGTACTTC	CASSEGSGIQYF
TRBJ2-2	NA	16	TRBD2	TRBV28	TGTGCCAGCAGTTTAGTTAGCGGGGAATACACCGGGGAGCTGTTTTTT	CASSLVSGEYTGELFF
TRBJ2-7	NA	14	NA	TRBV10-3	TGTGCCATCAGTCCCGGGACTGGATCCTACGAGCAGTACTTC	CAISPGTGSYEQYF
TRBJ1-2	NA	14	NA	TRBV14	TGTGCCAGCAGCCAAGAGGAGGGTAACTATGGCTACACCTTC	CASSQEEGNYGYTF
TRBJ1-6	NA	15	NA	TRBV27	TGTGCCAGCAGTTCGTTCGGACAGATTAATTCACCCCTCCACTTT	CASSSFGQINSPLHF
TRBJ2-1	NA	12	NA	TRBV7-9	TGTGCCAGCAGCTTAGGGACTACAGAGCAGTTCTTC	CASSLGTTEQFF
TRBJ1-1	NA	14	TRBD1	TRBV6-5	TGTGCCAGCAGTTACGGAACAGGGGGCACTGAAGCTTTCTTT	CASSYGTGGTEAFF
TRBJ1-3	NA	19	NA	TRBV21-1	TGTGCCAGCAGCAAACTGGGTCCGGATCCGGAATCGGGGGGAAACACCATATATTTT	CASSKLGPDPESGGNTIYF
TRBJ2-1	NA	14	NA	TRBV6-4	TGTGCCAGCAGTGAAGGACGCTCCTACAATGAGCAGTTCTTC	CASSEGRSYNEQFF
TRBJ2-3	NA	13	NA	TRBV5-1	TGCGCCAGCATGGTGTCTAGCACAGATACGCAGTATTTT	CASMVSSTDTQYF
TRBJ2-7	NA	13	NA	TRBV5-4	TGTGCCAGCAGCCTCGGGACGGCTTTAGAGCAGTACTTC	CASSLGTALEQYF
TRBJ2-7	once	13	NA	TRBV4-1	TGCGCCAGCAGTACGGACAGCTCCTACGAGCAGTACTTC	CASSTDSSYEQYF
TRBJ2-4	few	14	NA	TRBV6-1	TGTGCCAGCATTATGAGCGGAGGAAAAAACATTCAGTACTTC	CASIMSGGKNIQYF
TRBJ2-1	NA	16	NA	TRBV11-2	TGTGCCAGCAGCTCGGGTAGGGGGGGCTATTACAATGAGCAGTTCTTC	CASSSGRGGYYNEQFF
TRBJ1-1	few	15	TRBD1	TRBV18	TGTGCCAGCTCACCGGGGGACAGGGAGAACACTGAAGCTTTCTTT	CASSPGDRENTEAFF
TRBJ2-7	NA	14	NA	TRBV9	TGTGCCAGCAGCGCCGGACAGTCTTACTACGAGCAGTACTTC	CASSAGQSYYEQYF
TRBJ2-7	NA	15	TRBD1	TRBV28	TGTGCCAGCAGTTTCCGACAGGGGGCTTCCTACGAGCAGTACTTC	CASSFRQGASYEQYF
TRBJ2-2	once	13	NA	TRBV19	TGTGCCAGTAGTATGATGGGTTTCGTGGAGCTGTTTTTT	CASSMMGFVELFF
TRBJ1-4	NA	16	NA	TRBV15	TGTGCCACCAGCAGAGGCGGTGAGACGGGGCTTGAACAACTGTTTTTT	CATSRGGETGLEQLFF